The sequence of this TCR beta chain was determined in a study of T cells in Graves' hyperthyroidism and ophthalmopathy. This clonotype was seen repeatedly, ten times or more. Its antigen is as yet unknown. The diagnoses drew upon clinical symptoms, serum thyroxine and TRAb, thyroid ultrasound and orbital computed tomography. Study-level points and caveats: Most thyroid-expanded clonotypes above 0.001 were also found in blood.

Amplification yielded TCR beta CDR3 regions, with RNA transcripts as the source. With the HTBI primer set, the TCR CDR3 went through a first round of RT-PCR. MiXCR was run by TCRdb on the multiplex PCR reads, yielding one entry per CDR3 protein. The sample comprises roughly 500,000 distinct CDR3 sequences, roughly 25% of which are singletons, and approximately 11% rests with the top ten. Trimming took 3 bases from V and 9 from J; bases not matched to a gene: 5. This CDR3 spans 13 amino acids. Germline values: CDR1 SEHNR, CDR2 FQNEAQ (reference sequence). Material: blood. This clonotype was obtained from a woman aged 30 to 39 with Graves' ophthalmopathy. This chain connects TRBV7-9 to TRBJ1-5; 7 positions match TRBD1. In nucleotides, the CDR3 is TGTGCCAGCAGCTTTGACAGGGAATGGCCCCAGCATTTT. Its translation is CASSFDREWPQHF. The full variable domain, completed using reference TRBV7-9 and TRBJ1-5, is DTGVSQNPRHKITKRGQNVTFRCDPISEHNRLYWYRQTLGQGPEFLTYFQNEAQLEKSRLLSDRFSAERPKGSFSTLEIQRTEQGDSAMYLCASSFDREWPQHFGDGTRLSIL.